A selection of T cell receptor beta chains follows, all from one sample in a study of blood T cell repertoires in COVID-19. Sequencing was performed with immunoSEQ multiplex PCR; in TCRdb, only in-frame clones are kept and a portion is missing. The repertoire holds 150,000 to 200,000 clones, with around 90% as singletons. Specimen: peripheral blood. The receptor set was obtained from a man aged 60 to 69 with active or convalescent COVID-19. CDR3s include the opening cysteine and the closing phenylalanine or tryptophan. D genes are given only for firm matches. Clone size is shown for a subset of rows, as once, few, many or a class of expanded clone.

J: TRBJ1-5; V: TRBV6-5; size: .; D: TRBD1; DNA: TGTGCCAGCAGCCCCCAGGGGGTACGTCAGCCCCAGCATTTT; CDR3: CASSPQGVRQPQHF
J: TRBJ2-3; V: TRBV9; size: .; D: TRBD2; DNA: TGTGCCAGCAGCCTCGGCGGTAGCGGGATCACAGATACGCAGTATTTT; CDR3: CASSLGGSGITDTQYF
J: TRBJ1-1; V: TRBV11-2; size: .; D: TRBD1; DNA: TGTGCCAGCACCAAGAGTAGCCAGGGGGGAGTGAACACTGAAGCTTTCTTT; CDR3: CASTKSSQGGVNTEAFF
J: TRBJ1-5; V: TRBV5-1; size: .; D: TRBD1; DNA: TGCGCCAGCAGCGAAGGGACAGTAGGGCAGCAGCCCCAGCATTTT; CDR3: CASSEGTVGQQPQHF
J: TRBJ2-5; V: TRBV5-1; size: .; D: TRBD2; DNA: TGCGCCAGCAGCTCAAGGACTAGCGGGGACCAAGAGACCCAGTACTTC; CDR3: CASSSRTSGDQETQYF
J: TRBJ1-5; V: TRBV10-2; size: .; D: TRBD1; DNA: TGCGCCAGCAGTGAGACCGGACAGGTCGGTCAGCCCCAGCATTTT; CDR3: CASSETGQVGQPQHF
J: TRBJ1-4; V: TRBV7-9; size: .; D: TRBD1; DNA: TGTGCCAGCAGCTCGAACAGGGGGCGAGGTGAAAAACTGTTTTTT; CDR3: CASSSNRGRGEKLFF
J: TRBJ1-4; V: TRBV15; size: .; D: TRBD1; DNA: TGTGCCACCAGCAGAGGAGGACAGGGGGAGAGGGAAAAACTGTTTTTT; CDR3: CATSRGGQGEREKLFF
J: TRBJ1-1; V: TRBV5-4; size: .; D: TRBD1; DNA: TGTGCCAGCAGCTTGTCGGACAGGGCTAACACTGAAGCTTTCTTT; CDR3: CASSLSDRANTEAFF
J: TRBJ2-3; V: TRBV5-6; size: .; D: .; DNA: TGTGCCAGCAGCTCGGACACAGCAGATACGCAGTATTTT; CDR3: CASSSDTADTQYF
J: TRBJ2-3; V: TRBV24-1; size: .; D: TRBD1; DNA: TGTGCCACCAGTGACCCCGTCCGACAGGGATCAGATACGCAGTATTTT; CDR3: CATSDPVRQGSDTQYF
J: TRBJ2-5; V: TRBV4-2; size: .; D: .; DNA: TGTGCCAGCAGCCAAGATCCAGGACAAGAGACCCAGTACTTC; CDR3: CASSQDPGQETQYF
J: TRBJ2-2; V: TRBV5-1; size: .; D: .; DNA: TGCGCCAGCAGCACCTTTAGGACAGACACCGGGGAGCTGTTTTTT; CDR3: CASSTFRTDTGELFF
J: TRBJ1-2; V: TRBV7-2; size: .; D: .; DNA: TGTGCCAGCAGCTTAGTACAGGGACAAAGTGGCTACACCTTC; CDR3: CASSLVQGQSGYTF
J: TRBJ2-7; V: TRBV15; size: .; D: TRBD1; DNA: TGTGCCACCAGCACCCGGACAGGGCCGGTCGAGCAGTACTTC; CDR3: CATSTRTGPVEQYF
J: TRBJ2-5; V: TRBV2; size: once; D: TRBD2; DNA: TGTGCCAGCGGGACTAGCGGGGGTGAGACCCAGTACTTC; CDR3: CASGTSGGETQYF
J: TRBJ2-3; V: TRBV10-2; size: .; D: TRBD2; DNA: TGCGCCAGCAGTGAGTCTAGCGGGGGGATGAGGGGTACGCAGTATTTT; CDR3: CASSESSGGMRGTQYF
J: TRBJ1-6; V: TRBV30; size: .; D: TRBD1; DNA: TGTGCCTGGAGTCCCCGGGACAGGGGCTCATCACCCCTCCACTTT; CDR3: CAWSPRDRGSSPLHF
J: TRBJ1-2; V: TRBV6-5; size: .; D: TRBD1; DNA: TGTGCCAGCACTCAGGGGGGCTATGGCTACACCTTC; CDR3: CASTQGGYGYTF
J: TRBJ1-1; V: TRBV3-1/TRBV3-2; size: .; D: .; DNA: TGTGCCAGCAGCCACAGGGCCAACACTGAAGCTTTCTTT; CDR3: CASSHRANTEAFF
J: TRBJ2-1; V: TRBV5-1; size: .; D: TRBD1; DNA: TGCGCCAGCAGCACCGGGACAGGGTTTAATGAGCAGTTCTTC; CDR3: CASSTGTGFNEQFF
J: TRBJ1-1; V: TRBV5-1; size: .; D: .; DNA: TGCGCCAGCAGCTTGGTTCGGGGGATCACTGAAGCTTTCTTT; CDR3: CASSLVRGITEAFF
J: TRBJ1-2; V: TRBV11-2; size: .; D: .; DNA: TGTGCCAGCAGCTTGCAGGCACCGGGGGACTATGGCTACACCTTC; CDR3: CASSLQAPGDYGYTF
J: TRBJ1-5; V: TRBV6-5; size: .; D: .; DNA: TGTGCCAGCAGGAGTCAAACAGGGAGGGATCAGCCCCAGCATTTT; CDR3: CASRSQTGRDQPQHF
J: TRBJ1-2; V: TRBV5-4; size: .; D: TRBD1; DNA: TGTGCCAGCAGCTCCAGGGGGGATGGCTACACCTTC; CDR3: CASSSRGDGYTF
J: TRBJ1-1; V: TRBV5-7; size: .; D: .; DNA: TGTGCCAGCAGCTTAGAGGGAGGGTATAGAACTTTCTTT; CDR3: CASSLEGGYRTFF
J: TRBJ1-2; V: TRBV9; size: .; D: TRBD1; DNA: TGTGCCAGCAGCGTTTCCGGGACAGGGGATGGCTACACCTTC; CDR3: CASSVSGTGDGYTF
J: TRBJ2-3; V: TRBV4-1; size: .; D: .; DNA: TGCGCCAGCAGCCTAACGGAGTCCACAGATACGCAGTATTTT; CDR3: CASSLTESTDTQYF
J: TRBJ1-2; V: TRBV29-1; size: .; D: .; DNA: TGCAGCGTTGAAGAGGGCGCAGGGTTTAGCTACACCTTC; CDR3: CSVEEGAGFSYTF
J: TRBJ1-2; V: TRBV3-1/TRBV3-2; size: .; D: .; DNA: TGTGCCAGCAGCCAAGATCCCGGGTGGGATGGCTACACCTTC; CDR3: CASSQDPGWDGYTF
J: TRBJ2-6; V: TRBV5-6; size: .; D: .; DNA: TGTGCCAGCAGCTTGCGGGGAGGACTGCCTGGGGCCAACGTCCTGACTTTC; CDR3: CASSLRGGLPGANVLTF
J: TRBJ2-1; V: TRBV4-1; size: .; D: .; DNA: TGCGCCAGCAGCCCCGGGCACTCACGACAGTACAATGAGCAGTTCTTC; CDR3: CASSPGHSRQYNEQFF
J: TRBJ2-5; V: TRBV3-1/TRBV3-2; size: .; D: .; DNA: TGTGCCAGCAGCCAAGACTTATACCAAGAGACCCAGTACTTC; CDR3: CASSQDLYQETQYF
J: TRBJ2-7; V: TRBV5-6; size: .; D: .; DNA: TGTGCCAGCAGCGCCGATCAGGTGCAGTACTTC; CDR3: CASSADQVQYF
J: TRBJ1-2; V: TRBV5-4; size: .; D: .; DNA: TGTGCCAGCAGCTCGGTGGGGGGATCAGCTAACTATGGCTACACCTTC; CDR3: CASSSVGGSANYGYTF
J: TRBJ2-1; V: TRBV9; size: .; D: TRBD2; DNA: TGTGCCAGCAGCGTGCGGGGGGTATTAAGCTCCTACAATGAGCAGTTCTTC; CDR3: CASSVRGVLSSYNEQFF
J: TRBJ1-1; V: TRBV19; size: .; D: .; DNA: TGTGCCAGTAGTATAATTACGACAGGCCAAGCTTTCTTT; CDR3: CASSIITTGQAFF
J: TRBJ2-2; V: TRBV12-3/TRBV12-4; size: .; D: .; DNA: TGTGCCAGCAGTTCGGGGAGTGGGCTGTTTTTT; CDR3: CASSSGSGLFF
J: TRBJ1-2; V: TRBV29-1; size: .; D: .; DNA: TGCAGCGTCCAGGACGGGGTCTATGGCTACACCTTC; CDR3: CSVQDGVYGYTF
J: TRBJ2-2; V: TRBV7-2; size: once; D: .; DNA: TGTGCCAGCAGCTTAAGTTACTCGAACACCGGGGAGCTGTTTTTT; CDR3: CASSLSYSNTGELFF
J: TRBJ1-5; V: TRBV7-9; size: .; D: TRBD1; DNA: TGTGCCAGCAGCTTAACCCGGACAGGAGGCAATCAGCCCCAGCATTTT; CDR3: CASSLTRTGGNQPQHF
J: TRBJ2-7; V: TRBV18; size: .; D: .; DNA: TGTGCCAGCTCACCACCGGACAAGAACTACGAGCAGTACTTC; CDR3: CASSPPDKNYEQYF
J: TRBJ1-2; V: TRBV30; size: .; D: .; DNA: TGTGCCTGGAGTGTCCAGGGTTATGGCTACACCTTC; CDR3: CAWSVQGYGYTF
J: TRBJ1-5; V: TRBV21-1; size: few; D: .; DNA: TGTGCCAGCAGCAAAACCGTTAGGGACTGTAATCAGCCCCAGCATTTT; CDR3: CASSKTVRDCNQPQHF
J: TRBJ2-1; V: TRBV19; size: .; D: .; DNA: TGTGCCAGTAGCCCTTCCTACAATGAGCAGTTCTTC; CDR3: CASSPSYNEQFF